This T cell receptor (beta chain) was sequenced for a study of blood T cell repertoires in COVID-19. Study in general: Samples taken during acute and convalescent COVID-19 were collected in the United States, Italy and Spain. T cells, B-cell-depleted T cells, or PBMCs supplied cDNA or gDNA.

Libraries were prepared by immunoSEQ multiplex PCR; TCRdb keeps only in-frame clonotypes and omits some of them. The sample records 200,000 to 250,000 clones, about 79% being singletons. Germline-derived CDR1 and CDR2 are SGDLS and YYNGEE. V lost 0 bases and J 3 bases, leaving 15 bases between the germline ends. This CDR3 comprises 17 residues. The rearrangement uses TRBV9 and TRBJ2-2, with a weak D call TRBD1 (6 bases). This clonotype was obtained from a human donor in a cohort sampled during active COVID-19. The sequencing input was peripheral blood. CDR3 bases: TGTGCCAGCAGCGTAGAGGAGACAGGACCTTACACCGGGGAGCTGTTTTTT. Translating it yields CASSVEETGPYTGELFF.